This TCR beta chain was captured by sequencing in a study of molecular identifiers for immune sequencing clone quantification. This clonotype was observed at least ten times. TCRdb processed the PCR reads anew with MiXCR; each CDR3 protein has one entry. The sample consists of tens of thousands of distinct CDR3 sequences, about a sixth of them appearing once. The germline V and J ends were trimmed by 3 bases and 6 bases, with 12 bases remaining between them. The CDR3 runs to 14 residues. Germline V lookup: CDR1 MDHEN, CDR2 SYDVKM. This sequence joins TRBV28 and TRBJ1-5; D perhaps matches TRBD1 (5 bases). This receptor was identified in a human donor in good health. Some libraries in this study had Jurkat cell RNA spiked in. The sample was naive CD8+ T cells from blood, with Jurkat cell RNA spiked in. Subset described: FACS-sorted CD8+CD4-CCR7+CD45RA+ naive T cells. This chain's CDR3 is CASSFGRGGQPQHF. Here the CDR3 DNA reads TGTGCCAGCAGTTTCGGAAGGGGTGGTCAGCCCCAGCATTTT.